This entry lists 13 T cell receptor beta chains sequenced from one sample in a study of T cell repertoires in cytomegalovirus infection. No antigens are known for them. TCRdb recomputed calls from the reads with MiXCR, one row per CDR3 protein. The sample gives more than 300,000 distinct CDR3 sequences, nearly 35% of which show up once; about 13% is in the top ten. The sample here was cultured PBMCs, taken from culture after CMV antigen stimulation. Source of these receptors: a human donor in good health (CMV status not recorded). Some clones in this sample may be carry-over from other donors' samples.

This clonotype was counted only a few times. This sequence joins TRBV7-8 and TRBJ1-4, with D unclear. Per germline, CDR1 SGHVS and CDR2 FQNEAQ. The ends were cut back, 5 bases at V and 0 bases at J, with 13 bases in the middle. The CDR3 is 16 amino acids. In nucleotides, the CDR3 is TGTGCCAGCAGCCCCCGCGACATAGCAACTAATGAAAAACTGTTTTTT. It translates to CASSPRDIATNEKLFF. The full variable domain, completed using reference TRBV7-8 and TRBJ1-4, is GAGVSQSPRYKVAKRGQDVALRCDPISGHVSLFWYQQALGQGPEFLTYFQNEAQLDKSGLPSDRFFAERPEGSVSTLKIQRTQQEDSAVYLCASSPRDIATNEKLFFGSGTQLSVL.

This clonotype turned up a few times. The V and J genes are TRBV7-2 and TRBJ1-5; 7 nucleotides align to TRBD1. This CDR3 spans 14 amino acids. V shed 5 bases and J 6 bases; nucleotides not matched to a gene: 7. Germline CDR1 and CDR2: SGHTA and FQGNSA. The CDR3 DNA sequence: TGTGCCAGCAGCACCTGGACAGGAGGTCAGCCCCAGCATTTT. Translated, it gives CASSTWTGGQPQHF. Drawing the rest from reference TRBV7-2 and TRBJ1-5, the complete variable domain is GAGVSQSPSNKVTEKGKDVELRCDPISGHTALYWYRQSLGQGLEFLIYFQGNSAPDKSGLPSDRFSAERTGGSVSTLTIQRTQQEDSAVYLCASSTWTGGQPQHFGDGTRLSIL.

This clonotype was picked up many times. This rearrangement joins TRBV7-9 to TRBJ1-6, with D tentatively TRBD1 (6 bases). Trimming took 5 bases from V and 8 from J, leaving 10 bases between them. Germline CDR1 and CDR2: SEHNR and FQNEAQ (reference sequence). The CDR3 totals 13 residues. The CDR3 nucleotides are TGTGCCAGCAGCAAGCGACAGGATTCACCCCTCCACTTT. Translation gives CASSKRQDSPLHF.

J is TRBJ1-1 and V is TRBV6-6; D is perhaps TRBD1 (6 bases). The CDR3 has 12 residues. Trimming stripped 5 bases from V and 7 bases from J, with 11 bases between. The germline V gene has CDR1 MNHNY and CDR2 SVGAGI (reference sequence). The CDR3 bases are TGTGCCAGCAGTCCTTGGGACATTGAAGCTTTCTTT. It specifies CASSPWDIEAFF.

The rearrangement joins TRBV19 to TRBJ1-4; tentative D call: TRBD1 (6 bases). Trimming removed 5 bases from V and 13 bases from J, with 17 bases in between. The germline V gene has CDR1 LNHDA and CDR2 SQIVND (reference sequence). This CDR3 has 13 residues. The CDR3 bases are TGTGCCAGTAGTCCGAGGGAGGGGACAAGACTGTTTTTT. Protein product: CASSPREGTRLFF.

The chain employs TRBV6-6 and TRBJ1-1; no clear D. This CDR3 has 14 amino acids. Deletions cut 2 bases from V and 0 bases from J, with 7 bases between. Germline assignment: CDR1 MNHNY and CDR2 SVGAGI (reference sequence). CDR3 protein: CASSYKGMNTEAFF. In DNA, the CDR3 is TGTGCCAGCAGTTACAAGGGAATGAACACTGAAGCTTTCTTT.

This clonotype was counted a few times. CDR3 nucleotide sequence: TGTGCCAGCAGCTTAGGAGTCAGGGGCCGGGTACTTTTTGAAGCTTTCTTT. This encodes CASSLGVRGRVLFEAFF. The chain combines TRBV7-2 with TRBJ1-1; TRBD1 might be the D (6 bases). Germline V lookup: CDR1 SGHTA, CDR2 FQGNSA. Trimming took 1 base from V and 7 from J, leaving 22 bases between them. The CDR3 spans 17 residues.

V and J are TRBV6-2 or TRBV6-3 and TRBJ2-3; 7 bases map to TRBD2. CDR1 and CDR2 from the germline V gene are MNHEY and SVGEGT. Trimming cost V 8 bases and J 2 bases; bases outside gene matches: 7. The CDR3 spans 14 residues. CDR3 protein: CASCGRDYTDTQYF. In DNA form, the CDR3 reads TGTGCCAGCTGCGGGAGAGATTACACAGATACGCAGTATTTT.

The chain combines TRBV12-5 with TRBJ1-3; D uncertain. The CDR3 totals 12 residues. Germline lookup yields CDR1 LGHNT and CDR2 FRNRAP. Trimming shortened V by 0 bases and J by 14 bases, and 11 bases separated the two germline ends. The chain's CDR3 is CASGLVVERLYF. DNA for the CDR3: TGTGCTAGTGGTTTGGTGGTGGAGAGGCTATATTTT. Supplemented by reference TRBV12-5 and TRBJ1-3, the full variable domain reads DARVTQTPRHKVTEMGQEVTMRCQPILGHNTVFWYRQTMMQGLELLAYFRNRAPLDDSGMPKDRFSAEMPDATLATLKIQPSEPRDSAVYFCASGLVVERLYFGEGSWLTVV.

This sequence joins TRBV4-3 and TRBJ1-2; D unclear. Germline CDR1 LGHNA, CDR2 YSLEER. Trimming left V 1 base short and J 7 bases short, with 13 bases between. The CDR3 spans 14 residues. The CDR3, as DNA: TGCGCCAGCAGCCAAGGGGAGAGAGTGGGTGGCTACACCTTC. Its protein is CASSQGERVGGYTF.

This clonotype was seen only a few times. This sequence joins TRBV11-3 and TRBJ2-6; the match to TRBD1 covers 8 bases. The germline V gene has CDR1 SGHNT and CDR2 YENEEA. The CDR3 length is 17 residues. The junction had 6 bases not matched to a gene; V was cut back by 5 bases and J by 0 bases. In DNA, the CDR3 is TGTGCCAGCAGCCCAGGACAGGGCAGCTCTGGGGCCAACGTCCTGACTTTC. As protein: CASSPGQGSSGANVLTF.

This rearrangement joins TRBV4-1 to TRBJ2-1, with unresolved D. Trimming removed 1 base from V and 4 bases from J, with 8 bases in between. CDR1 is MGHRA and CDR2 is YSYEKL in the germline V gene. This CDR3 spans 14 amino acids. The chain's CDR3 is CASSQGLDYNEQFF. CDR3 DNA sequence: TGCGCCAGCAGCCAAGGACTTGATTACAATGAGCAGTTCTTC.

The V and J genes are TRBV7-2 and TRBJ1-1; D is ambiguous. Germline CDR1 and CDR2: SGHTA and FQGNSA. Trimming stripped 6 bases from V and 5 bases from J, with 16 bases between. The CDR3 loop spans 14 amino acids. The CDR3 region is CASREIGLGTEAFF. The CDR3 coding sequence is TGTGCCAGCAGGGAGATAGGTTTGGGGACTGAAGCTTTCTTT.